The 10 T cell receptor beta chains below were found in one sample sequenced in a study of blood T cell repertoires in COVID-19. Here immunoSEQ multiplex PCR was the method, and the copy in TCRdb shows in-frame clones only, minus some. The sample has 200,000 to 250,000 clones, approximately 87% seen once. The sequenced sample was PBMCs or T cells enriched from blood (not recorded which). Every receptor here comes from a woman between 45 and 60 years old in a cohort exposed to, infected with or recovered from COVID-19 (not recorded which).

This sequence joins TRBV12-5 and TRBJ1-2; TRBD1 might be the D (6 bases). This CDR3 region has 16 residues. Per the germline V gene, CDR1 is LGHNT and CDR2 is FRNRAP. V shed 10 bases and J shed 3 bases, with 24 bases lying between them. The CDR3 reads CAMAFRRTAIYYGYTF. In DNA form, the CDR3 reads TGTGCTATGGCTTTCCGGCGGACAGCCATATACTATGGCTACACCTTC.

In this sample, this clone turned up a few times. CDR3 protein: CASSQGLVESNSYNSPLHF. DNA for the CDR3: TGTGCCAGCAGCCAAGGGTTGGTAGAGTCTAACTCCTATAATTCACCCCTCCACTTT. The genes are TRBV3-1 (or the pseudogene TRBV3-2) and TRBJ1-6; D unclear. The V and J ends lost 1 base and 0 bases respectively, with 16 bases between them. The CDR3 length is 19 residues. Germline loops: CDR1 LGHDT, CDR2 YNNKEL (reference sequence).

The rearrangement uses TRBV27 and TRBJ1-2; 7 bases are shared with TRBD1. Per germline, CDR1 MNHEY and CDR2 SMNVEV (reference sequence). This CDR3 is built from 13 residues. Unmatched junction bases numbered 7, after V lost 8 bases and J lost 4 bases. The CDR3 DNA is TGTGCCAGCGGTATGACAGGGTCCTATGGCTACACCTTC. This translates into CASGMTGSYGYTF.

The chain is built from TRBV5-1 and TRBJ2-2, with 10 bases identical to TRBD2. J was trimmed by 4 bases and V by 0 bases; bases with no gene match: 3. This CDR3 has 16 residues. Germline CDR1 and CDR2: SGHRS and YFSETQ. This chain's CDR3 is CASSLDASGGTGELFF. The DNA of the CDR3 is TGCGCCAGCAGCTTGGATGCTAGCGGGGGCACCGGGGAGCTGTTTTTT.

The genes are TRBV14 and TRBJ2-3, with TRBD1 identical over 10 bases. With 4 bases clipped from V and 1 base from J, the junction kept 8 bases outside the gene matches. The CDR3 length is 17 residues. Germline V gene lookup returns CDR1 SGHDN and CDR2 FVKESK. CDR3 sequence reads: CASSPFLGTGGTDTQYF. CDR3 in DNA: TGTGCCAGCAGCCCCTTTTTGGGGACAGGGGGCACAGATACGCAGTATTTT.

This clone has only a few counts. This chain links TRBV7-9 with TRBJ2-7; the match to TRBD2 covers 12 bases. V trimming: 0 bases; J trimming: 2 bases; junction bases outside the gene matches: 8. From germline, CDR1 is SEHNR and CDR2 FQNEAQ (reference sequence). There are 18 residues in the CDR3. The CDR3: CASSLAALTSGGPYEQYF. CDR3 sequence (DNA): TGTGCCAGCAGCTTAGCGGCTCTTACTAGCGGGGGGCCCTACGAGCAGTACTTC.

For the CDR3, the DNA is TGCGCCAGCAGCCAAGATACGGGTCAGTACCAAGAGACCCAGTACTTC. It codes for CASSQDTGQYQETQYF. The V and J genes are TRBV4-3 and TRBJ2-5; the D is unclear. V lost 0 bases, J lost 0 bases, and 11 bases lay in between. Germline CDR1 LGHNA, CDR2 YSLEER. The CDR3 has 16 amino acids.

J is TRBJ2-7 and V is TRBV20-1; a weak D match, TRBD2 (6 bases). The germline V and J ends were trimmed by 3 bases and 1 base, with 10 bases remaining between them. Germline V CDR1 and CDR2: DFQATT, SNEGSKA (reference sequence). This CDR3 comprises 13 residues. Written as DNA, the CDR3 is TGCAGTGCTAGTGGAGGGTTTTCCTACGAGCAGTACTTC. The encoded protein is CSASGGFSYEQYF.

This chain links TRBV6-5 with TRBJ2-2, with 8 positions matching TRBD1. With 7 bases clipped from V and 4 bases from J, the junction kept 8 bases outside the gene matches. CDR1 and CDR2 from the germline V gene are MNHEY and SVGAGI. CDR3 length equals 15 residues. CDR3 DNA sequence: TGTGCCAGCACCCAGACAGGGGTAGGCACCGGGGAGCTGTTTTTT. It yields the protein CASTQTGVGTGELFF.

V and J are TRBV7-6 and TRBJ1-1; 8 positions match TRBD1. V shed 2 bases, J shed 4 bases, and the junction held 3 bases outside the gene matches. This CDR3 is built from 14 residues. Looked up from germline, CDR1 is SGHVS and CDR2 is FNYEAQ. The DNA of the CDR3 is TGTGCCAGCAGCTTACAGGGGGCGAGCACTGAAGCTTTCTTT. This codes for CASSLQGASTEAFF.